The present T cell receptor (beta chain) was sequenced within a study of blood T cell repertoires in COVID-19. Study-wide context: Donors in the United States, Italy and Spain gave samples during acute or convalescent COVID-19. Nucleic acid was either cDNA or gDNA, and it came from T cells, B-cell-depleted T cells, or PBMCs.

Trimming removed 7 bases from V and 7 bases from J; junction bases left unmatched: 9. The germline CDR1 and CDR2 sequences are SGHTA and FQGNSA. The CDR3 runs 15 residues. A Seattle source enrolled patients during active infection and followed them longitudinally. Source study methods: Nucleated cell number was recorded as an estimate derived from reference gene primer amplification. This table comes from immunoSEQ multiplex PCR, and its TCRdb copy is limited to in-frame clones, with some not included. D and trimming come from the DNA, and the V and J calls and clone size come from that table. Among about 150,000 clones, approximately 83% were seen once, and the ten largest hold about an eighth.

The TCR sequence derives from a woman aged 55-70 years with COVID-19, enrolled during active disease. The sample consisted of peripheral blood. The chain joins TRBV7-2 to TRBJ2-1; 11 bases line up with TRBD1. CDR3 region: CASKSGTGGFNEQFF. CDR3 coding DNA: TGTGCCAGCAAATCCGGGACAGGGGGTTTTAATGAGCAGTTCTTC.